The rows below give T cell receptor beta chains drawn from one sample of a study of metastatic and nonmetastatic thyroid tumors. Via MiXCR, TCRdb re-called the PCR reads. The sample contains around 30,000 clones, more than 15% of which appear only once. The specimen sequenced was blood. The source is a female donor with papillary thyroid cancer or a benign thyroid nodule (not recorded which). Some clones in this sample may be carry-over from other donors' samples. Each CDR3 is given with its conserved first and last residue. The order of the fields is J gene, D gene, clone size, V gene, CDR3 protein, CDR3 DNA. D genes are given only for firm matches. The size entry is marked missing in some rows and otherwise reads once, few, many or a size class.

TRBJ2-2	NA	NA	TRBV4-1	CASSPLCQGGLFF	TGCGCCAGCAGCCCATTGTGCCAGGGCGGGCTGTTTTTT
TRBJ2-3	NA	many	TRBV5-1	CASSLEVTDTQYF	TGCGCCAGCAGCTTGGAAGTCACAGATACGCAGTATTTT
TRBJ1-5	NA	few	TRBV12-3/TRBV12-4	CASSSRYSVQDQPQHF	TGTGCCAGCAGTTCTAGATACAGTGTTCAGGATCAGCCCCAGCATTTT
TRBJ1-5	TRBD1	many	TRBV10-2	CATGDRGSNQPQHF	TGCGCCACCGGGGACAGGGGTAGCAATCAGCCCCAGCATTTT
TRBJ1-1	NA	NA	TRBV6-1	CASSREDLITEAFF	TGTGCCAGCAGTAGGGAAGACCTAATCACTGAAGCTTTCTTT
TRBJ1-5	TRBD1	many	TRBV5-5	CASSLQDTGGNQPQHF	TGTGCCAGCAGCCTCCAAGACACAGGGGGGAATCAGCCCCAGCATTTT
TRBJ2-1	TRBD2	many	TRBV29-1	CSAGTSGTYFEQFF	TGCAGCGCCGGGACTAGCGGAACCTACTTTGAGCAGTTCTTC
TRBJ2-7	NA	many	TRBV2	CAPRRPGSYEQYF	TGTGCCCCGAGGCGCCCCGGCTCCTACGAGCAGTACTTC
TRBJ1-3	NA	NA	TRBV19	CASRNEGDRNTIYF	TGTGCCAGCCGCAACGAGGGGGACAGAAACACCATATATTTT
TRBJ2-7	TRBD2	medium-sized	TRBV12-3/TRBV12-4	CASSLGFPGGKDYEQYF	TGTGCCAGCAGTTTAGGATTCCCGGGAGGGAAGGATTACGAGCAGTACTTC
TRBJ1-1	TRBD1	many	TRBV24-1	CATSDADRDTEAFF	TGTGCCACCAGTGACGCTGACAGGGACACTGAAGCTTTCTTT
TRBJ2-7	NA	medium-sized	TRBV11-3	CASSEGWGRNEQYF	TGTGCCAGCAGCGAGGGATGGGGGAGAAACGAGCAGTACTTC
TRBJ2-2	NA	NA	TRBV9	CASSFSGEVTAELFF	TGTGCCAGCAGCTTTTCCGGGGAGGTCACCGCGGAGCTGTTTTTT
TRBJ2-3	NA	many	TRBV7-2	CASSLQSTDTQYF	TGTGCCAGCAGCTTACAGTCAACAGATACGCAGTATTTT
TRBJ2-5	NA	many	TRBV3-1	CASSQDTQGGTQYF	TGTGCCAGCAGCCAAGACACTCAAGGGGGGACCCAGTACTTC
TRBJ1-5	NA	few	TRBV12-3/TRBV12-4	CASSHWGNINQPQHF	TGTGCCAGCAGTCACTGGGGGAATATCAATCAGCCCCAGCATTTT
TRBJ1-5	NA	many	TRBV20-1	CSARRDTLNQPQHF	TGCAGTGCTAGAAGGGACACCTTAAATCAGCCCCAGCATTTT
TRBJ2-1	NA	many	TRBV6-1	CASTFHGGGLENEQFF	TGTGCCAGCACCTTCCATGGGGGTGGTTTGGAGAATGAGCAGTTCTTC
TRBJ2-7	TRBD2	medium-sized	TRBV28	CASTPTWLASGRSSYEQYF	TGTGCCAGCACCCCCACCTGGTTGGCTAGCGGGAGGAGCTCCTACGAGCAGTACTTC
TRBJ2-7	NA	NA	TRBV5-4	CANSRRAVNGEQYF	TGTGCCAACAGTCGTCGCGCGGTGAATGGGGAGCAGTACTTC